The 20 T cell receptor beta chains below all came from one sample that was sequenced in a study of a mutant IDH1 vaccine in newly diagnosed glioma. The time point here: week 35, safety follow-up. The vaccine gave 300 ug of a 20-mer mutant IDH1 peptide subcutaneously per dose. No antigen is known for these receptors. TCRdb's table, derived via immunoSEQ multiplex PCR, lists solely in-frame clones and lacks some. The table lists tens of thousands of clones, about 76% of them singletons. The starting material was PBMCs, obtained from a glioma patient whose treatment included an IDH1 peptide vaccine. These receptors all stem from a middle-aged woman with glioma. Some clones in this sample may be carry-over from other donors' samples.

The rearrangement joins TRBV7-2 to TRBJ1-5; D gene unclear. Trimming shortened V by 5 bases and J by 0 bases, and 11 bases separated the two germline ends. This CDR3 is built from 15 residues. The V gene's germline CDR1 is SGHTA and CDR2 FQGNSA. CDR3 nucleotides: TGTGCCAGCAGCCCCGAAAGCTATAGCAATCAGCCCCAGCATTTT. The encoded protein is CASSPESYSNQPQHF. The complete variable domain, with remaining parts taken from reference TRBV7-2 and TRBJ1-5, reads GAGVSQSPSNKVTEKGKDVELRCDPISGHTALYWYRQSLGQGLEFLIYFQGNSAPDKSGLPSDRFSAERTGGSVSTLTIQRTQQEDSAVYLCASSPESYSNQPQHFGDGTRLSIL.

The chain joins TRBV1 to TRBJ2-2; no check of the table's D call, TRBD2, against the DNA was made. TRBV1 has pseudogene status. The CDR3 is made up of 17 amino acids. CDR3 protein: CTSSQERAGTNTGELFF. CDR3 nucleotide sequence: TGCACCAGCAGCCAAGAAAGGGCGGGGACTAACACCGGGGAGCTGTTTTTT.

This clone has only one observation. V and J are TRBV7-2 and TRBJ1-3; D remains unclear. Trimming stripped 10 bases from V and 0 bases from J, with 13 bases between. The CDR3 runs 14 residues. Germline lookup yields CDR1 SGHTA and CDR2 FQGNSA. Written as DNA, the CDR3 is TGTGCCACGAAGGACGGCATCTCTGGAAACACCATATATTTT. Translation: CATKDGISGNTIYF.

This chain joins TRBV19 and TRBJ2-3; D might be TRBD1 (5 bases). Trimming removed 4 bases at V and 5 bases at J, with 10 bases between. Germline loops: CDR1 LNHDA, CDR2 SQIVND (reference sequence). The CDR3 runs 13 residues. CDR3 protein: CASSKSGRDTQYF. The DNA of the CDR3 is TGTGCCAGTAGTAAATCAGGGCGAGATACGCAGTATTTT.

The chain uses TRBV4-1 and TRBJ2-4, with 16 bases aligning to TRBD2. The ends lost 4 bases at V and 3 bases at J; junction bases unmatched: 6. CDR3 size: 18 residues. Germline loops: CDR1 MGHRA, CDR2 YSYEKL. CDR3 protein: CASSRGLAGGPGKNIQYF. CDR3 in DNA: TGCGCCAGCAGCCGGGGACTAGCGGGAGGGCCCGGCAAAAACATTCAGTACTTC.

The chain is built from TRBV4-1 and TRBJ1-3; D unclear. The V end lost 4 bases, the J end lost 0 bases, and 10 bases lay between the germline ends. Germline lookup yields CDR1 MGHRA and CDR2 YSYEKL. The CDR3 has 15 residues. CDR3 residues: CASSPPPGSGNTIYF. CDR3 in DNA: TGCGCCAGCAGCCCGCCTCCCGGCTCTGGAAACACCATATATTTT.

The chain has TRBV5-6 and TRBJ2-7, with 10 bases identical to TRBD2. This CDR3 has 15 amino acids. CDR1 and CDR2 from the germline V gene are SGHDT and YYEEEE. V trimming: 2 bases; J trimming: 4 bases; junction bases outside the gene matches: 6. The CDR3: CASSFSTSGTYEQYF. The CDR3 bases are TGTGCCAGCAGCTTTTCAACTAGCGGGACTTACGAGCAGTACTTC.

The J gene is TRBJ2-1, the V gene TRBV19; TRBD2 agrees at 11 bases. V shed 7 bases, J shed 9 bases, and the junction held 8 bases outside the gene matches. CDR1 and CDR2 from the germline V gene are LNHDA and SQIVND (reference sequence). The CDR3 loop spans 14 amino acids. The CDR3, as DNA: TGTGCCAGTACCCAACTAGCGGGAGCGGGTGAGCAGTTCTTC. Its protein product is CASTQLAGAGEQFF.

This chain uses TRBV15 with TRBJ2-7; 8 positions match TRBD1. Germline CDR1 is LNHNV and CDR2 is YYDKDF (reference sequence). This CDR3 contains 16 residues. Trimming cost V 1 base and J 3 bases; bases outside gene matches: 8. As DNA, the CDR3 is TGTGCCACCAGCAGAGGGACCGGGACAGGAGGCTACGAGCAGTACTTC. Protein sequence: CATSRGTGTGGYEQYF.

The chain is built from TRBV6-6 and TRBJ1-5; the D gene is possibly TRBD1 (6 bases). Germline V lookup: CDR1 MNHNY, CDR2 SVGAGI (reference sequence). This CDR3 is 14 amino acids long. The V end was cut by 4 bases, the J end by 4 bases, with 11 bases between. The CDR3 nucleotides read TGTGCCAGCAGTTTCCACAGGGAAAATCAGCCCCAGCATTTT. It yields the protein CASSFHRENQPQHF.

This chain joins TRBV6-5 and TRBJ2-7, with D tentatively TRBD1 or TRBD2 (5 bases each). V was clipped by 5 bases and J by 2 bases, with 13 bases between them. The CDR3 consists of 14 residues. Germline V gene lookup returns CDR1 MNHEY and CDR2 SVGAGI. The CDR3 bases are TGTGCCAGCAGTCCCGGGACGGTCCCCTACGAGCAGTACTTC. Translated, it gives CASSPGTVPYEQYF.

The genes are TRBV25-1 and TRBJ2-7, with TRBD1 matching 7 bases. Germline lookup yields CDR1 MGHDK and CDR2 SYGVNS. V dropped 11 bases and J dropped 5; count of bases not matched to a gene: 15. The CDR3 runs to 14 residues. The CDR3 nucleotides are TGTGCCTCCGCAGAGACAGGGCTAGGCAACGAGCAGTACTTC. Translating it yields CASAETGLGNEQYF.

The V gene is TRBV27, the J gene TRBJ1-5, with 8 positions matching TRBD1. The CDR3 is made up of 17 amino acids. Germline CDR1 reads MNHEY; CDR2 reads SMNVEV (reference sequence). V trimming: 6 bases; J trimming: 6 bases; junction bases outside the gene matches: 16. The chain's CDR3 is CASRSGSRGPVSQPQHF. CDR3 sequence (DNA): TGTGCCAGCAGGTCGGGAAGCAGGGGGCCCGTTAGTCAGCCCCAGCATTTT.

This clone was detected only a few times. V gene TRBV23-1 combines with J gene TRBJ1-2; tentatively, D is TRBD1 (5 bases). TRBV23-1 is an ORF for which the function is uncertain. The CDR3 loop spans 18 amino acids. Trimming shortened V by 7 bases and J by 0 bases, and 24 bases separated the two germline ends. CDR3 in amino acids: CASTSARKGPPANYGYTF. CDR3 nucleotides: TGCGCCAGCACTTCGGCCCGTAAGGGACCCCCCGCTAACTATGGCTACACCTTC.

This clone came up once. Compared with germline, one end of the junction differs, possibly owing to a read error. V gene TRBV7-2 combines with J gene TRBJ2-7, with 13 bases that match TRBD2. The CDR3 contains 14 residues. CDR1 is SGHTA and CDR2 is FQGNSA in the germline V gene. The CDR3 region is CASSLTSGGAERYF. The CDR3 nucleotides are TGTGCCAGCAGCCTAACTAGCGGGGGGGCCGAGCGGTACTTC.

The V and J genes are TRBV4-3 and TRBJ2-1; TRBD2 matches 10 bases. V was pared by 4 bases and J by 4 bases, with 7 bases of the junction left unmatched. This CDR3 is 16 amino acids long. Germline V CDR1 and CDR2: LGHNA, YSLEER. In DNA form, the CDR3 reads TGCGCCAGCAGCCCTGGAGCGGGAGGGCTGTACAATGAGCAGTTCTTC. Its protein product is CASSPGAGGLYNEQFF.

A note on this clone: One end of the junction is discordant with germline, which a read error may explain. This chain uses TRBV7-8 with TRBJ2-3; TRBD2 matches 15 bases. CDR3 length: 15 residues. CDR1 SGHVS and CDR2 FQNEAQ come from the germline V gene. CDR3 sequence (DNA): TGTGCCAGCAGCTACTCCACCGGGACTAGCGGGGGGACACCTTTT. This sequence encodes CASSYSTGTSGGTPF.

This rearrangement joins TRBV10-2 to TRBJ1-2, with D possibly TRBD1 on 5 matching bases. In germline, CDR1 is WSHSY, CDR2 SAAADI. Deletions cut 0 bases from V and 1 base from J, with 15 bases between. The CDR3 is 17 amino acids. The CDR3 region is CASSESRWGVVNYGYTF. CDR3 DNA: TGCGCCAGCAGTGAGTCCCGTTGGGGGGTAGTTAACTATGGCTACACCTTC.

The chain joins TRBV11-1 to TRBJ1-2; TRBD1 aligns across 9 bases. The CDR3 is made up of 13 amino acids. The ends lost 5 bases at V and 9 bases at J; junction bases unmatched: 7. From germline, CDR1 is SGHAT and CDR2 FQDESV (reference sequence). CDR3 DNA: TGTGCCAGCAGCCACCGGGACAGGGAAAGCTACACCTTC. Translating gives CASSHRDRESYTF.

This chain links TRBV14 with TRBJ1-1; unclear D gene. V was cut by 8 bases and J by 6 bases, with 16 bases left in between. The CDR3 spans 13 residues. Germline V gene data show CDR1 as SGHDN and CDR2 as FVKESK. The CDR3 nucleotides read TGTGCCAGCGCCAAAAGGCTGGCGGCTGAAGCTTTCTTT. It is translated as CASAKRLAAEAFF.